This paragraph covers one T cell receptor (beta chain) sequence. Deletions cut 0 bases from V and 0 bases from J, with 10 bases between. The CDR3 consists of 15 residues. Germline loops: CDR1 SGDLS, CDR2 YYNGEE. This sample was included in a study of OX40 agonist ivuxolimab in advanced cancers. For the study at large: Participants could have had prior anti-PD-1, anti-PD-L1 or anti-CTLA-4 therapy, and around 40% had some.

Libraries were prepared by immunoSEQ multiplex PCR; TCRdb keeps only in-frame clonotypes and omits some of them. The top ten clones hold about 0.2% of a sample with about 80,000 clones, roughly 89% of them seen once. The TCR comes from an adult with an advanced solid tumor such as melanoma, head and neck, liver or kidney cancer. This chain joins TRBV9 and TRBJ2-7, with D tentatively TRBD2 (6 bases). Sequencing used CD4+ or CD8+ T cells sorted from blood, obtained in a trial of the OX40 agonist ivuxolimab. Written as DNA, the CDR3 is TGTGCCAGCAGCGTAGACGGGGGATTCTCCTACGAGCAGTACTTC. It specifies CASSVDGGFSYEQYF.